The 3 T cell receptor beta chains below all came from one sample that was sequenced in a study of response to subunit inactivated influenza vaccine. TCRdb redid the calling of the RT-PCR reads with MiXCR, one entry per CDR3 protein. This sample has 280,000 or so distinct CDR3 sequences, with roughly a fifth found just once. The sequencing here drew on PBMCs from blood, taken about 20 months after vaccination. Receptors were obtained from a man aged 50-75 years who received an inactivated influenza vaccine.

This clonotype was recorded a few times. This chain joins TRBV7-9 and TRBJ2-7; weak D call: TRBD1 (6 bases). This CDR3 has 13 amino acids. The germline gives CDR1 SEHNR, CDR2 FQNEAQ (reference sequence). Trimming stripped 1 base from V and 4 bases from J, with 8 bases between. CDR3 protein: CASSLGQEYEQYF. CDR3 DNA sequence: TGTGCCAGCAGCTTAGGACAGGAATACGAGCAGTACTTC.

The V call is TRBV6-2 or TRBV6-3, the J call TRBJ1-5, with 8 bases matching TRBD1. The CDR3 runs 15 residues. The germline CDR1 and CDR2 sequences are MNHEY and SVGEGT. The trim removed 5 bases at V and 6 bases at J, leaving 9 bases unmatched. CDR3 nucleotides: TGTGCCAGCAGTCGATATGGACAGGGCAGTCAGCCCCAGCATTTT. It yields the protein CASSRYGQGSQPQHF.

This clonotype was seen a handful of times. This chain uses TRBV6-2 or TRBV6-3 with TRBJ1-5; 9 bases are shared with TRBD1. The germline V gene encodes CDR1 MNHEY and CDR2 SVGEGT. Trimming at V came to 5 bases and at J to 3 bases, leaving 8 bases not matched to a gene. CDR3 length: 16 residues. CDR3 sequence (DNA): TGTGCCAGCAGTATACGGACAGGGGCCTTCAATCAGCCCCAGCATTTT. Translation: CASSIRTGAFNQPQHF.